This is a list of T cell receptor beta chains from one sample in a study of response to subunit inactivated influenza vaccine. TCRdb recomputed calls from the RT-PCR reads with MiXCR, one row per CDR3 protein. The sample includes 650,000 to 700,000 distinct CDR3 sequences, more than 15% of them seen just once. Sequenced here: PBMCs from blood, sampled 12 days after vaccination. The receptors come from a man aged 45-65 years who received an inactivated influenza vaccine. CDR3s include the opening cysteine and the closing phenylalanine or tryptophan. Fields, in order: D gene, V gene, J gene, clone size, CDR3 DNA, CDR3 protein. A D gene is named only where the DNA matches it firmly. Clone size is stated in some rows and not others, as once, few, many or a class when expanded.

d_call: NA
v_call: TRBV10-3
j_call: TRBJ2-7
clone_size: few
cdr3_nt: TGTGCCATCAGCGGGGGACAGAAGGACGAGCAGTACTTC
cdr3_aa: CAISGGQKDEQYF

d_call: NA
v_call: TRBV7-2
j_call: TRBJ2-5
clone_size: NA
cdr3_nt: TGTGCCAGCAGCTTTTCTGCGGCAACGCTGGAGACCCAGTACTTC
cdr3_aa: CASSFSAATLETQYF

d_call: TRBD1
v_call: TRBV29-1
j_call: TRBJ2-5
clone_size: many
cdr3_nt: TGCAGCGTTGAGCTCCGGGACAGGGGGCGAAAGACCCAGTACTTC
cdr3_aa: CSVELRDRGRKTQYF

d_call: NA
v_call: TRBV9
j_call: TRBJ2-5
clone_size: few
cdr3_nt: TGTGCCAGCAGCGTAGGGGGGTTGGAGACCCAGTACTTC
cdr3_aa: CASSVGGLETQYF

d_call: NA
v_call: TRBV2
j_call: TRBJ1-5
clone_size: few
cdr3_nt: TGTGCCAGCAGTGAAGCGCTTCCCGTTTTTAATCAGCCCCAGCATTTT
cdr3_aa: CASSEALPVFNQPQHF

d_call: TRBD2
v_call: TRBV6-1
j_call: TRBJ2-7
clone_size: NA
cdr3_nt: TGTGCCAGCAGGGACATGAGTAGCGGGAGGGCCATCGAGCAGTACTTC
cdr3_aa: CASRDMSSGRAIEQYF

d_call: TRBD2
v_call: TRBV4-3
j_call: TRBJ2-1
clone_size: few
cdr3_nt: TGCGCCAGCAGCCAAGGGCTAGCGGGAGAGGGGGCTGAGCAGTTCTTC
cdr3_aa: CASSQGLAGEGAEQFF

d_call: TRBD1
v_call: TRBV28
j_call: TRBJ2-5
clone_size: NA
cdr3_nt: TGTGCCAGCAGGAATCAGGGGGTCCCGGACTTC
cdr3_aa: CASRNQGVPDF

d_call: NA
v_call: TRBV28
j_call: TRBJ2-1
clone_size: NA
cdr3_nt: TGTGCCAGCAGTTTGGCCGGGAGCAAAATTAATGAGCAGTTCTTC
cdr3_aa: CASSLAGSKINEQFF

d_call: TRBD1
v_call: TRBV5-1
j_call: TRBJ1-1
clone_size: many
cdr3_nt: TGCGCCAGCAGCGAACAGGGGGCGTACACTGAAGCTTTCTTT
cdr3_aa: CASSEQGAYTEAFF

d_call: TRBD2
v_call: TRBV7-2
j_call: TRBJ2-7
clone_size: few
cdr3_nt: TGTGCCAGCAGCTTAGAGAGCGGGATCGCTTACGAGCAGTACTTC
cdr3_aa: CASSLESGIAYEQYF

d_call: TRBD1
v_call: TRBV4-2
j_call: TRBJ1-1
clone_size: NA
cdr3_nt: TGTGCCAGCAGCCTATCTTCAGGGGGTATACTAAACACTGAAGCTTTCTTT
cdr3_aa: CASSLSSGGILNTEAFF

d_call: TRBD2
v_call: TRBV20-1
j_call: TRBJ2-4
clone_size: many
cdr3_nt: TGCAGTGCACCCCCGGGACTAGCGGGACTAGCCAAAAACATTCAGTACTTC
cdr3_aa: CSAPPGLAGLAKNIQYF

d_call: NA
v_call: TRBV18
j_call: TRBJ1-2
clone_size: few
cdr3_nt: TGTGCCAGCTCACCAAGCCCAGGGGAGAGCTATGGCTACACCTTC
cdr3_aa: CASSPSPGESYGYTF

d_call: NA
v_call: TRBV29-1
j_call: TRBJ1-2
clone_size: NA
cdr3_nt: TGCAGCGTTGACGCCTTTACCTTC
cdr3_aa: CSVDAFTF

d_call: NA
v_call: TRBV7-2
j_call: TRBJ2-2
clone_size: few
cdr3_nt: TGTGCCAGCAGCTTTCAGGGGAACGGGGAGCTGTTTTTT
cdr3_aa: CASSFQGNGELFF

d_call: TRBD2
v_call: TRBV20-1
j_call: TRBJ2-5
clone_size: few
cdr3_nt: TGCAGTGCTAGATCAGGCAGCACAACTAGCGTAACCCAGTACTTC
cdr3_aa: CSARSGSTTSVTQYF

d_call: NA
v_call: TRBV12-3/TRBV12-4
j_call: TRBJ1-5
clone_size: few
cdr3_nt: TGTGCCAGCAGTTTAGCCGCTTACAATCAGCCCCAGCATTTT
cdr3_aa: CASSLAAYNQPQHF

d_call: NA
v_call: TRBV5-1
j_call: TRBJ2-2
clone_size: few
cdr3_nt: TGCGCCAGCAGCGTACCACAGGCGAACACCGGGGAGCTGTTTTTT
cdr3_aa: CASSVPQANTGELFF

d_call: TRBD2
v_call: TRBV29-1
j_call: TRBJ2-7
clone_size: few
cdr3_nt: TGCAGCGTTGAATACGGACTAGCGGGGTCCGAGCAGTACTTC
cdr3_aa: CSVEYGLAGSEQYF

d_call: NA
v_call: TRBV5-1
j_call: TRBJ2-5
clone_size: NA
cdr3_nt: TGCGCCAGCAGCCCCGAGGACCAAGAGACCCAGTACTTC
cdr3_aa: CASSPEDQETQYF

d_call: TRBD1
v_call: TRBV28
j_call: TRBJ2-7
clone_size: NA
cdr3_nt: TGTGCCAGCGAGACAGGGGCAAACTACGAGCAGTACTTC
cdr3_aa: CASETGANYEQYF

d_call: NA
v_call: TRBV2
j_call: TRBJ2-1
clone_size: few
cdr3_nt: TGTGCCAGCAGTGGCCAAGACAGCTCCTACAATGAGCAGTTCTTC
cdr3_aa: CASSGQDSSYNEQFF

d_call: NA
v_call: TRBV15
j_call: TRBJ2-5
clone_size: NA
cdr3_nt: TGTGCCACCAGCAGAGGAGGCGGCCAAGAGACCCAGTACTTC
cdr3_aa: CATSRGGGQETQYF

d_call: TRBD2
v_call: TRBV10-3
j_call: TRBJ2-5
clone_size: few
cdr3_nt: TGTGCCATCGACTTGGGGGATAGCGGGAAACAAGAGACCCAGTACTTC
cdr3_aa: CAIDLGDSGKQETQYF

d_call: NA
v_call: TRBV10-3
j_call: TRBJ1-2
clone_size: NA
cdr3_nt: TGTGCCATCAGTACCGGGACCTATGGCTACACCTTC
cdr3_aa: CAISTGTYGYTF

d_call: NA
v_call: TRBV3-1
j_call: TRBJ2-7
clone_size: few
cdr3_nt: TGTGCCAGCAGCCAAGCCCGGCGTGGGCAGTACTTC
cdr3_aa: CASSQARRGQYF

d_call: TRBD1
v_call: TRBV20-1
j_call: TRBJ2-5
clone_size: few
cdr3_nt: TGCAGTGCCGACCGACAGGGAGAGACCCAGTACTTC
cdr3_aa: CSADRQGETQYF

d_call: NA
v_call: TRBV13
j_call: TRBJ2-1
clone_size: NA
cdr3_nt: TGTGCCAGCAGCCCCTCCCCCGTCCTAGTGGGTGGTGAGCAGTTCTTC
cdr3_aa: CASSPSPVLVGGEQFF

d_call: NA
v_call: TRBV6-5
j_call: TRBJ1-1
clone_size: many
cdr3_nt: TGTGCCAGCAGTTACACCATCGACAGGGAAGCTTTCTTT
cdr3_aa: CASSYTIDREAFF

d_call: TRBD1
v_call: TRBV29-1
j_call: TRBJ1-2
clone_size: few
cdr3_nt: TGCAGCGTCAGGGGGTTAGCTAACTATGGCTACACCTTC
cdr3_aa: CSVRGLANYGYTF

d_call: TRBD1
v_call: TRBV7-2
j_call: TRBJ2-7
clone_size: NA
cdr3_nt: TGTGCCAGCAGCTTGGGGACAGGGCAGCAGTACTTC
cdr3_aa: CASSLGTGQQYF

d_call: NA
v_call: TRBV9
j_call: TRBJ2-7
clone_size: few
cdr3_nt: TGTGCCAGCAGTCTTCAGGGGAACCCTAACTACGAGCAGTACTTC
cdr3_aa: CASSLQGNPNYEQYF

d_call: TRBD1
v_call: TRBV4-2
j_call: TRBJ1-1
clone_size: few
cdr3_nt: TGTGCCAGCAGCCAAGAGGCCGGGACAGGGGGGACAGCTTTCTTT
cdr3_aa: CASSQEAGTGGTAFF

d_call: TRBD2
v_call: TRBV12-3/TRBV12-4
j_call: TRBJ2-5
clone_size: many
cdr3_nt: TGTGCCAGCAGTCTAGGGATTAGCGGGACTCCAGAGACCCAGTACTTC
cdr3_aa: CASSLGISGTPETQYF

d_call: NA
v_call: TRBV11-2
j_call: TRBJ2-7
clone_size: NA
cdr3_nt: TGTGCCAGCAGCTGGACGGCCAACTACGAGCAGTACTTC
cdr3_aa: CASSWTANYEQYF

d_call: NA
v_call: TRBV20-1
j_call: TRBJ2-7
clone_size: NA
cdr3_nt: TGCAGTGCAACCCCCCCGACTAGTTTAGAGCAGTACTTC
cdr3_aa: CSATPPTSLEQYF

d_call: NA
v_call: TRBV7-3
j_call: TRBJ2-4
clone_size: many
cdr3_nt: TGTGCCAGCAGCTTAACTGGGGGCTCCGGCATTCAGTACTTC
cdr3_aa: CASSLTGGSGIQYF

d_call: TRBD2
v_call: TRBV11-2
j_call: TRBJ2-7
clone_size: many
cdr3_nt: TGTGCCAGCAGTCTAGGGAGGGGCTCCTACGAGCAGTACTTC
cdr3_aa: CASSLGRGSYEQYF

d_call: NA
v_call: TRBV12-3/TRBV12-4
j_call: TRBJ1-4
clone_size: NA
cdr3_nt: TGTGCCCTGGGAGGGCAGGAAAAACTGTTTTTT
cdr3_aa: CALGGQEKLFF

d_call: TRBD1
v_call: TRBV11-2
j_call: TRBJ1-5
clone_size: NA
cdr3_nt: TGTGCCAGCAGCGCAACAGGGGGCGGACAGCCCCAGCATTTT
cdr3_aa: CASSATGGGQPQHF

d_call: NA
v_call: TRBV5-6
j_call: TRBJ1-6
clone_size: many
cdr3_nt: TGTGCCAGCAGCCGAGCCGGGACTGCGGCGGGGTCACCCCTCCACTTT
cdr3_aa: CASSRAGTAAGSPLHF

d_call: TRBD1
v_call: TRBV6-1
j_call: TRBJ2-5
clone_size: many
cdr3_nt: TGTGCCAGCAGTCGAAGACACAGGGGGCAAGAGACCCAGTACTTC
cdr3_aa: CASSRRHRGQETQYF

d_call: NA
v_call: TRBV29-1
j_call: TRBJ2-3
clone_size: few
cdr3_nt: TGCAGCGTTGCGGTTTCTCGTGATACGCAGTATTTT
cdr3_aa: CSVAVSRDTQYF

d_call: TRBD2
v_call: TRBV12-3/TRBV12-4
j_call: TRBJ2-5
clone_size: many
cdr3_nt: TGTGCCAGCAGCCTAGCGGGGGGAGGGGAGACCCAGTACTTC
cdr3_aa: CASSLAGGGETQYF

d_call: NA
v_call: TRBV6-1
j_call: TRBJ2-1
clone_size: NA
cdr3_nt: TGTGCCAGCACCGACGGTATTACGGGGAATGAGCAGTTCTTC
cdr3_aa: CASTDGITGNEQFF

d_call: NA
v_call: TRBV7-8
j_call: TRBJ1-6
clone_size: few
cdr3_nt: TGTGCCAGCAGCTTAATCACGAGAGATTCACCCCTCCACTTT
cdr3_aa: CASSLITRDSPLHF

d_call: NA
v_call: TRBV7-6
j_call: TRBJ2-7
clone_size: many
cdr3_nt: TGTGCCAGCAGCTTAGTCCCAGGGGCGACCGAGCAGTACTTC
cdr3_aa: CASSLVPGATEQYF

d_call: NA
v_call: TRBV29-1
j_call: TRBJ2-2
clone_size: NA
cdr3_nt: TGCAGCGCGGGGTCACCCGGGGAGCTGTTTTTT
cdr3_aa: CSAGSPGELFF

d_call: TRBD2
v_call: TRBV9
j_call: TRBJ2-7
clone_size: NA
cdr3_nt: TGTGCCAGCAGCGAAACCGGGACTAGTCCTGGCGAGCAGTACTTC
cdr3_aa: CASSETGTSPGEQYF

d_call: NA
v_call: TRBV3-1
j_call: TRBJ1-5
clone_size: NA
cdr3_nt: TGTGCCAGCAGCCTAGGGAGGTATAGCAATCAGCCCCAGCATTTT
cdr3_aa: CASSLGRYSNQPQHF

d_call: NA
v_call: TRBV29-1
j_call: TRBJ2-2
clone_size: few
cdr3_nt: TGCAGCGTTGACTATCAGAACACCGGGGAGCTGTTTTTT
cdr3_aa: CSVDYQNTGELFF